This T cell receptor (beta chain) was observed in a study of T cells in Graves' hyperthyroidism and ophthalmopathy. Study-wide results and caveats: Most thyroid-expanded clonotypes above 0.001 were also found in blood. The model made its ophthalmopathy prediction, and onset followed a median approximately 6 months later.

At least 3 on the Clinical Activity Score was recorded for ophthalmopathy patients, who also had NOSPECS grade at least 4 and duration under 3 months. For the diagnoses, clinical symptoms, serum thyroxine and TRAb, thyroid ultrasound and orbital computed tomography were used. This clonotype was detected only a few times. Its antigen is unknown. Amplification targeted TCR beta CDR3 regions from RNA transcripts. Initially, a first-round RT-PCR of the TCR CDR3 employed the HTBI primer set. In TCRdb, the multiplex PCR reads were re-called with MiXCR into one record per CDR3 protein. The sample shows about 590,000 distinct CDR3 sequences, approximately 15% of them seen only once. V shed 8 bases and J 7 bases; nucleotides not matched to a gene: 8. The CDR3 sequence is 13 residues long. CDR1 MDHEN and CDR2 SYDVKM come from the germline V gene.

Sequencing was done on a sample of blood. The rearrangement joins TRBV28 to TRBJ1-5; 7 nucleotides agree with TRBD1. The TCR comes from a woman aged 18-29 years with Graves' ophthalmopathy. The CDR3 protein is CASLQGDGQPQHF. The CDR3 region has the DNA TGTGCCAGCCTCCAGGGGGATGGACAGCCCCAGCATTTT.